The 10 T cell receptor beta chains below were found in one sample sequenced in a study of cytomegalovirus exposure and HLA in healthy donors. Vbeta (60) and Jbeta (13) primers were used in the PCR. Method: immunoSEQ multiplex PCR; TCRdb's copy keeps in-frame clones and lacks some. The profile covers some 90,000 clones, with roughly three quarters appearing a single time and roughly 3% taken by the ten largest. The sample consisted of PBMCs. These receptors all come from a man aged 40-49 years in good health and CMV-seronegative.

This clone came up a few times. J is TRBJ1-5 and V is TRBV19; 7 bases fit TRBD1. Germline-derived CDR1 and CDR2 are LNHDA and SQIVND (reference sequence). V lost 3 bases, J lost 4 bases, and 6 bases stayed unmatched. The CDR3 consists of 15 residues. The CDR3 reads CASSIRQGENQPQHF. The CDR3 region has the DNA TGTGCCAGTAGTATTCGGCAGGGGGAAAATCAGCCCCAGCATTTT.

CDR3 in DNA: TGTGCCAGCATTGCAGGGGTAACCTATAATTCACCCCTCCACTTT. This gives the protein CASIAGVTYNSPLHF. This sequence joins TRBV6-5 and TRBJ1-6; the D gene is possibly TRBD1 (6 bases). The CDR3 totals 15 residues. Germline CDR1 is MNHEY and CDR2 is SVGAGI. Trimming pared 7 bases from V and 2 bases from J, leaving 12 bases between.

V is TRBV30 and J is TRBJ1-1; 11 positions match TRBD1. The CDR3 has 14 residues. The V and J ends lost 3 bases and 3 bases, in that order; junction bases with no gene match: 3. Germline V gene lookup returns CDR1 GTSNPN and CDR2 SVGIG (reference sequence). This CDR3 reads CAWRVGQGDTEAFF. DNA for the CDR3: TGTGCCTGGAGGGTGGGACAGGGGGACACTGAAGCTTTCTTT.

This clone showed up just once. The J gene is TRBJ2-5, the V gene TRBV6-1; 7 bases are shared with TRBD2. This CDR3 has 14 amino acids. The germline gives CDR1 MNHNS, CDR2 SASEGT. Trimming removed 4 bases from V and 4 bases from J; junction bases left unmatched: 6. CDR3 nucleotide sequence: TGTGCCAGCAGTGGGGGGGGTGCCAGAGAGACCCAGTACTTC. Its protein is CASSGGGARETQYF.

In its sample, this clone was seen once. The chain joins TRBV7-7 to TRBJ2-5; 15 bases map to TRBD2. The CDR3 covers 17 residues. Germline assignment: CDR1 SSHAT and CDR2 FNYEAQ (reference sequence). J lost 3 bases, V lost 5 bases, and 7 bases had no gene match. The DNA for the CDR3 is TGTGCCAGCAGCCAAGGGACTAGCGGGGGGAGGGAAGAGACCCAGTACTTC. Amino acid sequence: CASSQGTSGGREETQYF.

This clone turned up a few times. The V and J genes are TRBV7-2 and TRBJ2-1, with a possible D match to TRBD2 (6 bases). Germline lookup yields CDR1 SGHTA and CDR2 FQGNSA. There are 14 residues in the CDR3. The V end lost 7 bases, the J end lost 4 bases, and 14 bases lay between the germline ends. CDR3: CASIYVGGYNEQFF. CDR3 sequence (DNA): TGTGCCAGCATCTATGTGGGGGGTTACAATGAGCAGTTCTTC.

This clone occurred once. As DNA, the CDR3 is TGTGCCTGGAGCTCCGGACTGGCGATTGGGGAGCTGTTTTTT. Protein sequence: CAWSSGLAIGELFF. The chain carries TRBV30 and TRBJ2-2; possibly TRBD2 for D (5 bases). The CDR3 length is 14 residues. V lost 3 bases, J lost 8 bases, and 16 bases lay in between. Germline V CDR1 and CDR2: GTSNPN, SVGIG (reference sequence).

This clone came up a few times. V gene TRBV7-8 combines with J gene TRBJ1-1, with 8 bases lining up with TRBD1. The J segment lost 8 bases and the V segment lost 5 bases, leaving 7 bases of the junction unmatched. CDR1 SGHVS and CDR2 FQNEAQ come from the germline V gene. CDR3 size: 13 residues. CDR3 in DNA: TGTGCCAGCAGCGGCCGGACAGGGAAAGAAGCTTTCTTT. It codes for CASSGRTGKEAFF.

The V gene is TRBV2, the J gene TRBJ1-1; D is uncertain. V was cut by 7 bases and J by 12 bases, with 27 bases left in between. This CDR3 contains 15 residues. Germline V gene sequence: CDR1 SNHLY, CDR2 FYNNEI. CDR3 in amino acids: CASIPTGSRGLETFF. CDR3 sequence (DNA): TGTGCCAGCATCCCTACCGGCTCCCGAGGACTAGAGACTTTCTTT.

The chain uses TRBV9 and TRBJ2-3; tentatively, D is TRBD2 (6 bases). In germline, CDR1 is SGDLS, CDR2 YYNGEE. The CDR3 has 16 residues. V lost 0 bases and J 5 bases, leaving 16 bases between the germline ends. As DNA, the CDR3 is TGTGCCAGCAGCGTAGCCAAAACGGGGGTGGTAGATACGCAGTATTTT. It specifies CASSVAKTGVVDTQYF.